This T cell receptor beta chain was sequenced during a study of patients and donors after allogeneic stem cell transplantation. Germline V gene lookup returns CDR1 LGHNA and CDR2 YSLEER. This CDR3 has 15 amino acids. V was shortened by 4 bases and J by 5 bases, with 15 bases between the two germline ends. TCRdb re-derived calls from the RT-PCR reads in MiXCR, one entry per CDR3 protein. The sample consists of approximately 170,000 distinct CDR3 sequences, about a quarter of them appearing once. Sequences were obtained from blood, either unsorted or a sorted T cell fraction (not recorded which). The sequence came from a human donor who was either an allogeneic HSCT recipient or a stem cell or donor lymphocyte infusion donor (not recorded which). It is not recorded whose cells these are; they may come from a transplant donor. V gene TRBV4-3 combines with J gene TRBJ2-1, with a tentative D call TRBD1 (6 bases). The CDR3: CASSRGTLYNNEQFF. The CDR3 DNA is TGCGCCAGCAGCCGTGGGACACTTTATAACAATGAGCAGTTCTTC.